Presented here are 18 T cell receptor beta chains from one specimen sequenced in a study of post-analysis software for immune sequencing data. Study findings and constraints: In patients, TRBV5-6, TRBV5-1 and TRBV20-1 belonged to four or five TRBV segments found more frequently than in controls.

Unique molecular identifiers were carried by the TCR beta cDNA libraries. TCRdb used MiXCR to reprocess the PCR reads, holding one entry per CDR3 protein. Among about 820,000 distinct CDR3 sequences listed, roughly half were seen once. Antigens for these TCRs are unknown. Sequences were obtained from blood. The receptors stem from a girl between 10 and 17 years old with multiple sclerosis.

This chain links TRBV15 with TRBJ2-3; TRBD2 matches 10 bases. V gave up 1 base and J gave up 6 bases; unmatched junction bases: 4. The germline gives CDR1 LNHNV, CDR2 YYDKDF (reference sequence). The CDR3 runs 15 residues. The CDR3 DNA sequence: TGTGCCACCAGCAGAGTGCTAGCGGGAGTCGATACGCAGTATTTT. This gives the protein CATSRVLAGVDTQYF. The whole variable domain, filled in from reference TRBV15 and TRBJ2-3, reads DAMVIQNPRYQVTQFGKPVTLSCSQTLNHNVMYWYQQKSSQAPKLLFHYYDKDFNNEADTPDNFQSRRPNTSFCFLDIRSPGLGDTAMYLCATSRVLAGVDTQYFGPGTRLTVL.

Comment on this clonotype: The junction shows a germline mismatch at one end, possibly a read error. V is TRBV7-6 and J is TRBJ2-5; 12 bases are a match to TRBD1. Germline V gene lookup returns CDR1 SGHVS and CDR2 FNYEAQ. The length of the CDR3 is 15 residues. Here the CDR3 DNA reads TGTGCCAGCAGACGGGACAGGGGGCGCCCAGAGGCCCAGTACTTC. It specifies CASRRDRGRPEAQYF.

The chain combines TRBV5-5 with TRBJ2-1, with D perhaps being TRBD1 or TRBD2 (6 bases each). Trimming pared 9 bases from V and 1 base from J, leaving 20 bases between. Per germline, CDR1 SGHKS and CDR2 YYEKEE (reference sequence). This CDR3 has 16 amino acids. The CDR3 protein is CANRGEGGKSYNEQFF. DNA for the CDR3: TGTGCCAACAGAGGCGAGGGGGGAAAGTCCTACAATGAGCAGTTCTTC. The full variable domain, rest sourced from reference TRBV5-5 and TRBJ2-1, is DAGVTQSPTHLIKTRGQQVTLRCSPISGHKSVSWYQQVLGQGPQFIFQYYEKEERGRGNFPDRFSARQFPNYSSELNVNALLLGDSALYLCANRGEGGKSYNEQFFGPGTRLTVL.

This clonotype turned up a few times. The rearrangement links TRBV21-1 to TRBJ2-5; the table calls TRBD1, which could not be checked here. TRBV21-1 is shown as a pseudogene. The CDR3 is made up of 19 amino acids. The CDR3 loop reads CASSPNRDRGWDYQETQYF. Written as DNA, the CDR3 is TGTGCCAGCAGCCCAAATCGAGACAGGGGATGGGACTACCAAGAGACCCAGTACTTC.

This clonotype was picked up a small number of times. The chain employs TRBV7-9 and TRBJ2-5; weak D call: TRBD2 (7 bases). The tail of the sequence fits TRBJ2-7 better, so the J call may be wrong. Per germline, CDR1 SEHNR and CDR2 FQNEAQ (reference sequence). This CDR3 is built from 16 residues. In nucleotides, the CDR3 is TGTGCCAGCAGCGGGAAGGGGGGGCCCAAACACTACGAGCAGTACTTC. This translates into CASSGKGGPKHYEQYF.

V is TRBV4-1 and J is TRBJ2-7, with TRBD1 matching 7 bases. The length of the CDR3 is 20 residues. V shed 0 bases and J 1 base; nucleotides not matched to a gene: 18. From germline, CDR1 is MGHRA and CDR2 YSYEKL. CDR3 protein: CASSQDTWGKLGTASYEQYF. DNA for the CDR3: TGCGCCAGCAGCCAAGATACGTGGGGGAAGCTCGGGACAGCTTCCTACGAGCAGTACTTC.

The gene calls are TRBV5-1 and TRBJ2-5, with 8 positions matching TRBD1. V trimming: 2 bases; J trimming: 2 bases; junction bases outside the gene matches: 8. The germline V gene encodes CDR1 SGHRS and CDR2 YFSETQ. The CDR3 extends over 16 amino acids. The CDR3 DNA reads as TGCGCCAGCAGCTTAGCCGGGACAGGACTACAAGAGACCCAGTACTTC. Protein: CASSLAGTGLQETQYF.

This clonotype was counted between two and nine times. The J gene is TRBJ2-3, the V gene TRBV4-2; D ambiguous. Trimming left V 3 bases short and J 4 bases short, with 8 bases between. Germline V gene data show CDR1 as LGHNA and CDR2 as YNFKEQ. This CDR3 has 13 amino acids. The CDR3 bases are TGTGCCAGCAGCCAGCTAATCGCAGATACGCAGTATTTT. As protein: CASSQLIADTQYF.

This clonotype has just a few counts. The chain has TRBV20-1 and TRBJ2-2; D unclear. The CDR3 is 15 amino acids. The V end was cut by 1 base, the J end by 0 bases, with 9 bases between. Germline V gene lookup returns CDR1 DFQATT and CDR2 SNEGSKA (reference sequence). CDR3 DNA sequence: TGCAGTGCTAGAGGCCGATCATCGAACACCGGGGAGCTGTTTTTT. Amino acid sequence: CSARGRSSNTGELFF.

The V and J genes are TRBV5-1 and TRBJ2-7; D perhaps matches TRBD1 (6 bases). The length of the CDR3 is 14 residues. V was clipped by 4 bases and J by 3 bases, with 14 bases between them. CDR1 is SGHRS and CDR2 is YFSETQ in the germline V gene. The CDR3 is CASSLEGHLYEQYF. The DNA for the CDR3 is TGCGCCAGCAGCCTAGAGGGACACCTCTACGAGCAGTACTTC.

The chain employs TRBV27 and TRBJ2-7; D is perhaps TRBD1 (6 bases). The J call is doubtful: the DNA matches TRBJ2-5 better. The CDR3 contains 15 residues. CDR1 is MNHEY, CDR2 SMNVEV, per germline (reference sequence). CDR3 protein: CASSSLPQGTETQYF. CDR3 DNA: TGTGCCAGCAGTTCCCTCCCGCAGGGGACAGAGACCCAGTACTTC.

V is TRBV4-1 and J is TRBJ2-6; D remains ambiguous. The V end lost 0 bases, the J end lost 0 bases, and 12 bases lay between the germline ends. Germline CDR1 MGHRA, CDR2 YSYEKL. The CDR3 spans 18 residues. The CDR3 is CASSQDPKRISGANVLTF. As DNA, the CDR3 is TGCGCCAGCAGCCAAGATCCCAAACGGATCTCTGGGGCCAACGTCCTGACTTTC.

The chain carries TRBV5-1 and TRBJ2-3, with 8 bases matching TRBD2. Trimming at V came to 0 bases and at J to 2 bases, leaving 8 bases not matched to a gene. The germline V gene has CDR1 SGHRS and CDR2 YFSETQ. CDR3 length: 17 amino acids. For the CDR3, the DNA is TGCGCCAGCAGCTTGGCCAAGGCTAGCGGGCCCACAGATACGCAGTATTTT. As protein: CASSLAKASGPTDTQYF.

The CDR3 nucleotides read TGTGCCAGCAGAACCCCCCTCAATGAAAAACTGTTTTTT. It encodes CASRTPLNEKLFF. V gene TRBV6-5 combines with J gene TRBJ1-4, with D unclear. This CDR3 region has 13 residues. V was cut by 6 bases and J by 5 bases, with 10 bases left in between. Germline V gene lookup returns CDR1 MNHEY and CDR2 SVGAGI.

The chain uses TRBV24-1 and TRBJ1-5; 8 bases map to TRBD1. With 9 bases clipped from V and 0 bases from J, the junction kept 3 bases outside the gene matches. Germline V gene data show CDR1 as KGHDR and CDR2 as SFDVKD. The CDR3 contains 14 residues. The CDR3 region is CATGTGYSNQPQHF. The CDR3 DNA sequence: TGTGCCACCGGGACAGGATATAGCAATCAGCCCCAGCATTTT.

V usage is TRBV7-3 and J usage is TRBJ1-2; a weak D match, TRBD1 (5 bases). Trimming pared 5 bases from V and 4 bases from J, leaving 14 bases between. Per germline, CDR1 SGHTA and CDR2 FQGTGA. The length of the CDR3 is 14 residues. CDR3 nucleotides: TGTGCCAGCAGCAAAGGAGCGGGGACCTATGGCTACACCTTC. Protein: CASSKGAGTYGYTF.

This clonotype has only a few counts. This chain links TRBV20-1 with TRBJ2-3; D may match TRBD1 or TRBD2 (5 bases each). This CDR3 contains 15 residues. V lost 1 base, J lost 6 bases, and 17 bases lay in between. Germline CDR1 and CDR2: DFQATT and SNEGSKA (reference sequence). Here the CDR3 reads CSARASGRAGDTQYF. The CDR3 DNA reads as TGCAGTGCTAGAGCGTCGGGGCGGGCAGGGGATACGCAGTATTTT.

This clonotype was seen a handful of times. The chain uses TRBV7-6 and TRBJ2-5; D is undetermined. V lost 5 bases to trimming and J lost 3 bases, with 7 bases between them. The CDR3 contains 12 residues. The V gene's germline CDR1 is SGHVS and CDR2 FNYEAQ. The CDR3 sequence: CASSALKETQYF. The CDR3, as DNA: TGTGCCAGCAGCGCCTTAAAAGAGACCCAGTACTTC.